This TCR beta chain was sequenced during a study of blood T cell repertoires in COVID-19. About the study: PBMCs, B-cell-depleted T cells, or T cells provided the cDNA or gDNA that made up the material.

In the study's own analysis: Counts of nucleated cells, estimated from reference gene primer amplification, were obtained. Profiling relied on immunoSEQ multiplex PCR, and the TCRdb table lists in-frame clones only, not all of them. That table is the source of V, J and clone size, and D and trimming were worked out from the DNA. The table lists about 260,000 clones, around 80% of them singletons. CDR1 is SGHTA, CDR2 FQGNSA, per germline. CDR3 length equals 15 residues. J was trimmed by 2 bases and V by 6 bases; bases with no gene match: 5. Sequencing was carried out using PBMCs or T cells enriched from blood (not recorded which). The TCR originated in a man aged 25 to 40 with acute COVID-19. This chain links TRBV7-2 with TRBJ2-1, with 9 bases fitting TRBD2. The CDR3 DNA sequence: TGTGCCAGCAGTTTCATAGCGGGAGCCTACAATGAGCAGTTCTTC. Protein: CASSFIAGAYNEQFF.